The 32 T cell receptor beta chains below come from one sample, sequenced in a study of memory CD4+ T cells and cytomegalovirus serostatus. The repertoire was sequenced with immunoSEQ multiplex PCR; TCRdb's copy has only in-frame clones and lacks some. Of about 64,000 clones listed, 75% to 80% are singletons. Single viable CD3+CD4+CD8-CD45RO+ cells were sorted as the memory CD4+ T cells. The sample comprised memory CD4+ T cells from blood. The receptors here all came from an adult in good health and CMV-seronegative.

V gene TRBV6-1 combines with J gene TRBJ1-2; TRBD1 aligns across 7 bases. The CDR3 is 16 residues long. V was pared by 5 bases and J by 7 bases, with 16 bases of the junction left unmatched. CDR1 and CDR2 from the germline V gene are MNHNS and SASEGT. DNA of the CDR3: TGTGCCAGCAGTCAAGGGAGGGTGGCAGGGGGTACTGGCTACACCTTC. Its translation: CASSQGRVAGGTGYTF.

This sequence joins TRBV7-6 and TRBJ2-3; possible D gene TRBD2, 7 bases. CDR3 length equals 15 residues. Germline-derived CDR1 and CDR2 are SGHVS and FNYEAQ. Trimming removed 1 base at V and 4 bases at J, with 12 bases between. Here the CDR3 DNA reads TGTGCCAGCAGCTTAGGTGGGGGGGGCGCAGATACGCAGTATTTT. It encodes CASSLGGGGADTQYF.

For the CDR3, the DNA is TGTGCCAGCAGTTACTCGAAGGCTAGGTCGAACGAGCAGTACTTC. Translating it yields CASSYSKARSNEQYF. This sequence joins TRBV6-5 and TRBJ2-7; D gene unclear. The ends were cut back, 0 bases at V and 5 bases at J, with 14 bases in the middle. Germline assignment: CDR1 MNHEY and CDR2 SVGAGI. The CDR3 totals 15 residues.

The V and J genes are TRBV5-4 and TRBJ1-1; D gene uncertain. Germline-derived CDR1 and CDR2 are SGHNT and YYREEE (reference sequence). The length of the CDR3 is 18 residues. V gave up 0 bases and J gave up 1 base, with 19 bases separating them. The CDR3 here is CASSLVPLGFPQNTEAFF. The CDR3 DNA reads TGTGCCAGCAGCTTGGTTCCCTTGGGATTCCCTCAGAACACTGAAGCTTTCTTT.

The chain couples TRBV21-1 to TRBJ2-3. TRBV21-1 is a recognized pseudogene. This CDR3 has 17 residues. CDR3 residues: CASSKGGRHSSTDTQYF. In DNA form, the CDR3 reads TGTGCCAGCAGCAAAGGGGGTAGGCACTCTAGCACAGATACGCAGTATTTT.

J is TRBJ1-1 and V is TRBV4-1; TRBD1 is a possible D gene (5 bases). The length of the CDR3 is 16 residues. Trimming stripped 0 bases from V and 0 bases from J, with 11 bases between. Germline lookup yields CDR1 MGHRA and CDR2 YSYEKL. The CDR3 region has the DNA TGCGCCAGCAGCCAAGATGGGGCAGGGTTGAACACTGAAGCTTTCTTT. It yields the protein CASSQDGAGLNTEAFF.

The CDR3 sequence: CASSGDRGLRGYTF. As DNA, the CDR3 is TGTGCCAGCAGCGGGGACAGGGGATTGCGTGGCTACACCTTC. The chain has TRBV6-5 and TRBJ1-2; TRBD1 agrees at 10 bases. The length of the CDR3 is 14 residues. The V segment lost 6 bases and the J segment 7 bases; nucleotides outside the gene matches: 8. Germline V CDR1 and CDR2: MNHEY, SVGAGI.

This clone was recorded once. This chain connects TRBV6-5 to TRBJ2-7; 7 nucleotides match TRBD1. V lost 6 bases and J lost 3; bases outside the gene matches: 5. Germline values: CDR1 MNHEY, CDR2 SVGAGI. CDR3 size: 13 residues. CDR3 sequence: CASRRGPVYEQYF. The CDR3 DNA reads TGTGCCAGCAGGAGGGGGCCGGTCTACGAGCAGTACTTC.

The CDR3 nucleotides are TGTGCCAGCAGTGAAGGGAGATGGACTGAAGCTTTCTTT. Translated, it gives CASSEGRWTEAFF. This chain joins TRBV6-1 and TRBJ1-1; D is unclear. Germline-derived CDR1 and CDR2 are MNHNS and SASEGT. The CDR3 runs to 13 residues. Trimming took 1 base from V and 5 from J, leaving 8 bases between them.

CDR3 in amino acids: CASSQAPPSSHSSYNSPLHF. In DNA, the CDR3 is TGCGCCAGCAGCCAAGCCCCCCCCTCAAGCCACAGCTCCTATAATTCACCCCTCCACTTT. The chain combines TRBV4-1 with TRBJ1-6; no definite D call. CDR1 MGHRA and CDR2 YSYEKL come from the germline V gene. The CDR3 totals 20 residues. Trimming shortened V by 1 base and J by 0 bases, and 19 bases separated the two germline ends.

Only one count was recorded for this clone. The chain combines TRBV4-1 with TRBJ1-3; D call uncertain. Trimming removed 1 base at V and 0 bases at J, with 13 bases between. There are 17 residues in the CDR3. From germline, CDR1 is MGHRA and CDR2 YSYEKL. CDR3 sequence reads: CASSQGIIVNSGNTIYF. The CDR3 region has the DNA TGCGCCAGCAGCCAAGGGATAATAGTAAACTCTGGAAACACCATATATTTT.

The chain employs TRBV5-6 and TRBJ1-3; D not certain. Trimming pared 1 base from V and 4 bases from J, leaving 9 bases between. Germline-derived CDR1 and CDR2 are SGHDT and YYEEEE. CDR3 length equals 14 residues. CDR3 protein: CASSLFRSGNTIYF. The CDR3 DNA reads as TGTGCCAGCAGCTTGTTTCGTTCGGGAAACACCATATATTTT.

This sequence joins TRBV28 and TRBJ2-7; 10 positions match TRBD1. The germline gives CDR1 MDHEN, CDR2 SYDVKM. The trim removed 5 bases at V and 4 bases at J, leaving 11 bases unmatched. The CDR3 length is 16 residues. In DNA, the CDR3 is TGTGCCAGCAGTGGGGGGGACAGGGGCTTGAGGTACGAGCAGTACTTC. Translated: CASSGGDRGLRYEQYF.

The chain combines TRBV4-2 with TRBJ2-7, with 7 bases aligning to TRBD1. There are 14 residues in the CDR3. V lost 1 base to trimming and J lost 5 bases; unmatched junction nucleotides: 5. The germline V gene has CDR1 LGHNA and CDR2 YNFKEQ. The CDR3 spells CASSQAGTVNEQYF. Written as DNA, the CDR3 is TGTGCCAGCAGCCAAGCCGGGACAGTCAACGAGCAGTACTTC.

The chain couples TRBV14 to TRBJ2-7; 14 bases line up with TRBD2. The ends lost 5 bases at V and 3 bases at J; junction bases unmatched: 6. CDR1 SGHDN and CDR2 FVKESK come from the germline V gene. The CDR3 has 16 residues. CDR3 in amino acids: CASSMGTSGSLYEQYF. In DNA, the CDR3 is TGTGCCAGCAGCATGGGGACTAGCGGGAGCCTCTACGAGCAGTACTTC.

A word on this clone: A much more abundant neighbour one base away suggests this may be a read error. V and J are TRBV19 and TRBJ1-2, with 7 bases lining up with TRBD1. There are 13 residues in the CDR3. Germline V CDR1 and CDR2: LNHDA, SQIVND (reference sequence). V dropped 4 bases and J dropped 4; count of bases not matched to a gene: 3. The CDR3: CASSKGQLYGYTF. The CDR3 nucleotides are TGTGCCAGTAGTAAGGGACAGCTCTATGGCTACACCTTC. The whole variable domain, remainder taken from reference TRBV19 and TRBJ1-2, is DGGITQSPKYLFRKEGQNVTLSCEQNLNHDAMYWYRQDPGQGLRLIYYSQIVNDFQKGDIAEGYSVSREKKESFPLTVTSAQKNPTAFYLCASSKGQLYGYTFGSGTRLTVV.

This rearrangement joins TRBV6-1 to TRBJ1-5; no definite D call. Trimming shortened V by 1 base and J by 6 bases, and 10 bases separated the two germline ends. Germline CDR1 reads MNHNS; CDR2 reads SASEGT. The CDR3 length is 14 residues. The CDR3 sequence: CASSEGGGGQPQHF. Here the CDR3 DNA reads TGTGCCAGCAGTGAAGGGGGTGGCGGTCAGCCCCAGCATTTT.

This clone occurred a few times. The rearrangement links TRBV7-3 to TRBJ2-7; D tentatively fits TRBD1 or TRBD2 (5 bases each). V lost 5 bases and J 1 base, leaving 9 bases between the germline ends. Looked up from germline, CDR1 is SGHTA and CDR2 is FQGTGA. The CDR3 extends over 13 amino acids. The CDR3 protein is CASSRDGSYEQYF. The DNA of the CDR3 is TGTGCCAGCAGCCGGGACGGGTCCTACGAGCAGTACTTC.

The chain combines TRBV2 with TRBJ2-3; no firm D call. V lost 4 bases and J 4 bases, leaving 12 bases between the germline ends. The CDR3 sequence is 14 residues long. Germline values: CDR1 SNHLY, CDR2 FYNNEI. CDR3 coding DNA: TGTGCCAGCAGTGCCCGGGTGGGATCAGATACGCAGTATTTT. It codes for CASSARVGSDTQYF.

This chain links TRBV6-5 with TRBJ2-3, with TRBD2 identical over 12 bases. The CDR3 has 15 residues. The V and J ends lost 8 bases and 7 bases, in that order; junction bases with no gene match: 10. Germline CDR1 and CDR2: MNHEY and SVGAGI. The CDR3 nucleotides read TGTGCCAGCGCCCCGACTAGCGGGAGTCATAATACGCAGTATTTT. It yields the protein CASAPTSGSHNTQYF.

The chain recombines TRBV4-3 with TRBJ2-7, with D possibly TRBD2 on 6 matching bases. Germline CDR1 is LGHNA and CDR2 is YSLEER. Trimming shortened V by 4 bases and J by 3 bases, and 16 bases separated the two germline ends. This CDR3 spans 15 amino acids. The CDR3 is CASSPEVGGIYEQYF. The CDR3 bases are TGCGCCAGCAGCCCCGAGGTGGGAGGCATCTACGAGCAGTACTTC.

The gene calls are TRBV20-1 and TRBJ1-1; the D is unclear. V lost 3 bases and J 9 bases, leaving 11 bases between the germline ends. Germline V gene lookup returns CDR1 DFQATT and CDR2 SNEGSKA (reference sequence). The CDR3 is 11 residues long. The CDR3 region is CSASILKKAFF. The CDR3 nucleotides are TGCAGTGCTAGTATCTTGAAGAAAGCTTTCTTT.

This chain joins TRBV19 and TRBJ1-2; 8 bases map to TRBD1. Germline trimming cut 5 bases from V and 5 bases from J; bases unmatched to any gene: 13. This CDR3 contains 16 residues. Germline V gives CDR1 LNHDA, CDR2 SQIVND (reference sequence). CDR3 sequence (DNA): TGTGCCAGTAGTGACATCGCAGGGGGCCTGCGATATGGCTACACCTTC. Translating it yields CASSDIAGGLRYGYTF.

The rearrangement joins TRBV4-1 to TRBJ1-2; D call uncertain. Germline V lookup: CDR1 MGHRA, CDR2 YSYEKL. Between the trimmed V and J ends, which lost 8 bases and 4 bases, there was a span of 17 bases. The CDR3 contains 14 residues. The CDR3 sequence is CASQDRRRSYGYTF. The CDR3, as DNA: TGCGCCAGCCAGGATCGAAGGAGAAGCTATGGCTACACCTTC.

The chain recombines TRBV2 with TRBJ2-5, with TRBD1 identical over 8 bases. There are 14 residues in the CDR3. V trimming: 6 bases; J trimming: 4 bases; junction bases outside the gene matches: 7. The germline V gene encodes CDR1 SNHLY and CDR2 FYNNEI. CDR3 in DNA: TGTGCCAGCAGGGAGCAGGGGGCCGGAGAGACCCAGTACTTC. Its protein product is CASREQGAGETQYF.

The chain carries TRBV6-1 and TRBJ2-5; tentative D call: TRBD2 (5 bases). The CDR3 totals 15 residues. CDR1 and CDR2 (germline): MNHNS, SASEGT. Trimming stripped 7 bases from V and 2 bases from J, with 17 bases between. In nucleotides, the CDR3 is TGTGCCAGCAACCCGCGCGGGTCCTCTCAAGAGACCCAGTACTTC. Protein product: CASNPRGSSQETQYF.

This clone has ten or more counts. V is TRBV2 and J is TRBJ2-5; 7 positions agree with TRBD2. Trimming removed 5 bases from V and 1 base from J; junction bases left unmatched: 4. Germline CDR1 and CDR2: SNHLY and FYNNEI. This CDR3 region has 14 residues. The CDR3 DNA sequence: TGTGCCAGCAGTCCGAGCGGGATCCAAGAGACCCAGTACTTC. It yields the protein CASSPSGIQETQYF.

The chain carries TRBV6-1 and TRBJ2-4; D is perhaps TRBD1 (6 bases). The CDR3 is 14 amino acids. Germline CDR1 and CDR2: MNHNS and SASEGT. The germline V and J ends were trimmed by 7 bases and 6 bases, with 16 bases remaining between them. The CDR3 region is CASTEQQGANIQYF. The DNA for the CDR3 is TGTGCCAGCACCGAACAACAGGGAGCAAACATTCAGTACTTC.

The chain employs TRBV7-2 and TRBJ1-1; no definite D call. The CDR3 has 13 residues. Per the germline V gene, CDR1 is SGHTA and CDR2 is FQGNSA. Between the trimmed V and J ends, which lost 2 bases and 5 bases, there was a span of 9 bases. Here the CDR3 reads CASSLIPVTEAFF. The DNA for the CDR3 is TGTGCCAGCAGCTTAATCCCGGTTACTGAAGCTTTCTTT.

This chain uses TRBV4-1 with TRBJ2-1; TRBD1 aligns across 11 bases. This CDR3 contains 16 residues. CDR1 MGHRA and CDR2 YSYEKL come from the germline V gene. The V segment lost 1 base and the J segment 2 bases; nucleotides outside the gene matches: 1. The CDR3 bases are TGCGCCAGCAGCCAAGGGGGACAGGGGGCCTACAATGAGCAGTTCTTC. It encodes CASSQGGQGAYNEQFF.

This chain joins TRBV28 and TRBJ2-5; D unresolved. CDR3 length equals 13 residues. CDR1 is MDHEN, CDR2 SYDVKM, per germline. Trimming removed 1 base from V and 4 bases from J, with 7 bases in between. The CDR3 loop is CASSLLGRETQYF. Written as DNA, the CDR3 is TGTGCCAGCAGTTTATTGGGTCGAGAGACCCAGTACTTC.

The chain combines TRBV5-1 with TRBJ1-2; D possibly corresponds to TRBD1 (6 bases). The germline V gene encodes CDR1 SGHRS and CDR2 YFSETQ. V lost 3 bases and J lost 8, with 17 bases in between. The CDR3 is 14 amino acids. The CDR3 region is CASSWDYRAGGYTF. The CDR3 bases are TGCGCCAGCAGCTGGGACTACAGGGCGGGAGGCTACACCTTC.